Each of the 17 T cell receptor beta chains below was sequenced from the same sample in a study of radiotherapy plus CTLA-4 blockade in lung cancer. Here immunoSEQ multiplex PCR was the method, and the copy in TCRdb shows in-frame clones only, minus some. This sample carries fewer than 100,000 clones, approximately 80% of them seen once, and the ten largest clones take 0.79%. Sequencing was performed on peripheral blood, taken from a patient treated with radiotherapy plus ipilimumab. Source of these receptors: a human donor with non-small cell lung cancer who had stable disease on radiotherapy plus ipilimumab.

The count of this clone is one. For the CDR3, the DNA is TGCGCCAGCAGCTTGGCGGACAGGGTTACTGAAAAACTGTTTTTT. It specifies CASSLADRVTEKLFF. V usage is TRBV5-1 and J usage is TRBJ1-4; TRBD1 matches 8 bases. Trimming removed 0 bases from V and 7 bases from J; junction bases left unmatched: 5. In germline, CDR1 is SGHRS, CDR2 YFSETQ. The CDR3 consists of 15 residues.

The J gene is TRBJ2-5, the V gene TRBV29-1; D assignment may be TRBD1 or TRBD2 (7 bases each). Germline V lookup: CDR1 SQVTM, CDR2 ANQGSEA. Trimming left V 3 bases short and J 3 bases short, with 20 bases between. The CDR3 extends over 16 amino acids. The CDR3 loop reads CSVDGMGRGGEETQYF. CDR3 nucleotides: TGCAGCGTTGACGGCATGGGCAGGGGGGGGGAAGAGACCCAGTACTTC.

This rearrangement joins TRBV2 to TRBJ1-4; 11 bases match TRBD1. Germline CDR1 SNHLY, CDR2 FYNNEI. Germline trimming cut 5 bases from V and 8 bases from J; bases unmatched to any gene: 7. This CDR3 spans 15 amino acids. Here the CDR3 reads CASSWTGGNGEKLFF. The DNA of the CDR3 is TGTGCCAGCAGTTGGACAGGGGGCAATGGGGAAAAACTGTTTTTT.

This clone was detected only once. This chain uses TRBV6-4 with TRBJ2-5, with 8 positions matching TRBD1. V lost 7 bases and J lost 3; bases outside the gene matches: 10. The CDR3 is 15 amino acids. Germline V gene lookup returns CDR1 MRHNA and CDR2 SNTAGT. The CDR3 here is CASNQQGDFKETQYF. The DNA for the CDR3 is TGTGCCAGCAACCAACAGGGGGATTTCAAAGAGACCCAGTACTTC.

This sequence joins TRBV5-6 and TRBJ1-1; maybe TRBD1 (5 bases). CDR3 length equals 16 residues. The V gene's germline CDR1 is SGHDT and CDR2 YYEEEE. V lost 0 bases and J lost 0, with 12 bases in between. CDR3 residues: CASSLDVVGLNTEAFF. DNA for the CDR3: TGTGCCAGCAGCTTGGACGTCGTGGGACTGAACACTGAAGCTTTCTTT.

The chain carries TRBV6-5 and TRBJ1-6; 7 bases line up with TRBD1. This CDR3 comprises 15 residues. Germline values: CDR1 MNHEY, CDR2 SVGAGI. V was clipped by 6 bases and J by 4 bases; unmatched bases: 6. This CDR3 is CASRPSGGYNSPLHF. DNA of the CDR3: TGTGCCAGCAGACCCTCAGGGGGGTATAATTCACCCCTCCACTTT.

Worth noting for this clone: A junction boundary mismatches the germline segment, possibly from a read error. V usage is TRBV30 and J usage is TRBJ2-1, with 13 bases lining up with TRBD2. The germline CDR1 and CDR2 sequences are GTSNPN and SVGIG (reference sequence). This CDR3 comprises 14 residues. CDR3 DNA sequence: TGTGCCCGGAGTGCACTAGCGGGGGGGGATGAGCAGTTCTTC. Protein: CARSALAGGDEQFF.

V usage is TRBV6-1 and J usage is TRBJ2-3, with a weak D call TRBD2 (5 bases). V shed 8 bases and J shed 0 bases, with 15 bases lying between them. The germline V gene encodes CDR1 MNHNS and CDR2 SASEGT. The CDR3 totals 15 residues. For the CDR3, the DNA is TGTGCCAGCGTGCGGGTCCAAGTAAGCACAGATACGCAGTATTTT. It yields the protein CASVRVQVSTDTQYF.

V gene TRBV29-1 combines with J gene TRBJ2-1; D is perhaps TRBD2 (7 bases). Germline assignment: CDR1 SQVTM and CDR2 ANQGSEA. V was clipped by 4 bases and J by 7 bases, with 17 bases between them. The CDR3 contains 14 residues. Here the CDR3 DNA reads TGCAGCGTTGCCCCTGGGGGGGCGGGGAATGAGCAGTTCTTC. It codes for CSVAPGGAGNEQFF.

The chain links TRBV29-1 to TRBJ2-3; TRBD2 might be the D (7 bases). This CDR3 is 13 amino acids long. Per germline, CDR1 SQVTM and CDR2 ANQGSEA. V gave up 5 bases and J gave up 2 bases, with 11 bases separating them. The CDR3 DNA follows: TGCAGCGTTAGGGGGAGGGCCACAGATACGCAGTATTTT. It translates to CSVRGRATDTQYF.

Points on this clone: Other DNA sequences in the same sample also yield this CDR3. The genes are TRBV5-1 and TRBJ2-3; D possibly matches TRBD1 or TRBD2 (5 bases each). Germline CDR1 and CDR2: SGHRS and YFSETQ. The CDR3 spans 15 residues. Trimming removed 0 bases at V and 1 base at J, with 9 bases between. CDR3 amino acids: CASSLAGDRTDTQYF. The CDR3 region has the DNA TGCGCCAGCAGCTTGGCCGGGGACCGCACAGATACGCAGTATTTT.

This clone was seen just once. The gene calls are TRBV19 and TRBJ1-2; D gene ambiguous. This CDR3 is built from 11 residues. V lost 5 bases and J 7 bases, leaving 8 bases between the germline ends. CDR1 and CDR2 (germline): LNHDA, SQIVND (reference sequence). The CDR3 spells CASSSGVGYTF. The DNA of the CDR3 is TGTGCCAGTAGTTCCGGAGTTGGCTACACCTTC.

This rearrangement joins TRBV7-9 to TRBJ1-4; the D is unclear. V shed 5 bases and J shed 12 bases, with 13 bases lying between them. This CDR3 has 12 amino acids. Germline V gene sequence: CDR1 SEHNR, CDR2 FQNEAQ (reference sequence). The CDR3 DNA follows: TGTGCCAGCAGCCGCATACCCGGTGAACTGTTTTTT. It specifies CASSRIPGELFF.

The rearrangement links TRBV5-6 to TRBJ1-2; the D gene is possibly TRBD1 (5 bases). Deletions cut 4 bases from V and 4 bases from J, with 11 bases between. The CDR3 consists of 13 residues. Germline-derived CDR1 and CDR2 are SGHDT and YYEEEE. This chain's CDR3 is CASSRDAFYGYTF. CDR3 in DNA: TGTGCCAGCAGCCGGGACGCCTTCTATGGCTACACCTTC. The full variable domain, with the rest looked up from reference TRBV5-6 and TRBJ1-2, is DAGVTQSPTHLIKTRGQQVTLRCSPKSGHDTVSWYQQALGQGPQFIFQYYEEEERQRGNFPDRFSGHQFPNYSSELNVNALLLGDSALYLCASSRDAFYGYTFGSGTRLTVV.

V gene TRBV30 combines with J gene TRBJ2-5; a possible D gene is TRBD2 (6 bases). The germline V and J ends were trimmed by 2 bases and 2 bases, with 12 bases remaining between them. The CDR3 extends over 14 amino acids. Germline V gives CDR1 GTSNPN, CDR2 SVGIG (reference sequence). CDR3 amino acids: CAWSPGTLQETQYF. The CDR3 DNA reads as TGTGCCTGGAGTCCGGGGACTTTACAAGAGACCCAGTACTTC.

The chain uses TRBV5-1 and TRBJ2-1, with TRBD2 matching 9 bases. The CDR3 totals 13 residues. Germline V gives CDR1 SGHRS, CDR2 YFSETQ. The trim removed 4 bases at V and 15 bases at J, leaving 11 bases unmatched. CDR3 in amino acids: CASSDLASGARFF. The DNA of the CDR3 is TGCGCCAGCAGCGACCTAGCTAGCGGGGCCCGGTTCTTC.

The chain combines TRBV6-5 with TRBJ1-1; D is perhaps TRBD1 (6 bases). The CDR3 consists of 15 residues. Germline assignment: CDR1 MNHEY and CDR2 SVGAGI. V shed 10 bases and J shed 0 bases, with 18 bases lying between them. CDR3 DNA sequence: TGTGCCACCTACCGATCGGGGACACTGAACACTGAAGCTTTCTTT. This sequence encodes CATYRSGTLNTEAFF.